The 13 T cell receptor beta chains below were found in one sample sequenced in a study of CD8 T cells in Susac syndrome. With random hexamers, reverse transcription was performed on roughly 0.45 to 1 ug of RNA. TCRdb ran MiXCR on the immunoSEQ multiplex PCR reads and lists one entry per CDR3 protein. The repertoire holds around 130,000 distinct CDR3 sequences, 90% to 95% seen once, with roughly 0.25% in the top ten. The specimen was CD8+ T cells from PBMCs. These receptors were obtained from a human donor with multiple sclerosis.

The CDR3: CASSFDRGTTEAFF. As DNA, the CDR3 is TGTGCCAGCAGTTTCGACAGGGGAACGACTGAAGCTTTCTTT. This chain connects TRBV12-3 or TRBV12-4 to TRBJ1-1; 8 nucleotides line up with TRBD1. This CDR3 is 14 amino acids long. The trim removed 3 bases at V and 5 bases at J, leaving 5 bases unmatched.

The V call is TRBV10-3, the J call TRBJ2-7; possible D gene TRBD1, 5 bases. Germline assignment: CDR1 ENHRY and CDR2 SYGVKD. The CDR3 has 14 amino acids. V shed 3 bases and J shed 2 bases, with 11 bases lying between them. As DNA, the CDR3 is TGTGCCATCAGTGATTTGGACATCCCCTACGAGCAGTACTTC. The encoded protein is CAISDLDIPYEQYF.

The gene calls are TRBV29-1 and TRBJ1-1; 8 bases map to TRBD1. This CDR3 is built from 11 residues. The V segment lost 7 bases and the J segment 7 bases; nucleotides outside the gene matches: 5. Germline-derived CDR1 and CDR2 are SQVTM and ANQGSEA. CDR3 sequence: CSGVQGGEAFF. DNA of the CDR3: TGCAGCGGAGTACAGGGGGGTGAAGCTTTCTTT.

J is TRBJ2-4 and V is TRBV7-8; D tentatively reads TRBD1 or TRBD2 (5 bases each). The CDR3 extends over 16 amino acids. Per the germline V gene, CDR1 is SGHVS and CDR2 is FQNEAQ. Trimming took 2 bases from V and 2 from J, leaving 13 bases between them. This CDR3 is CASSLPRDGSKNIQYF. In DNA, the CDR3 is TGTGCCAGCAGCTTACCCCGGGACGGCTCCAAAAACATTCAGTACTTC.

This chain uses TRBV20-1 with TRBJ2-1; no clear D gene. The CDR3 runs 13 residues. V lost 6 bases and J lost 2, with 11 bases in between. CDR1 is DFQATT and CDR2 is SNEGSKA in the germline V gene (reference sequence). CDR3 nucleotides: TGCAGTGCCCGGCCAAGTGCCTACAATGAGCAGTTCTTC. Encoded protein: CSARPSAYNEQFF.

The chain's CDR3 is CASSVWTSDEQFF. CDR3 DNA sequence: TGTGCCAGCAGTGTTTGGACTAGCGATGAGCAGTTCTTC. This sequence joins TRBV2 and TRBJ2-1, with 9 bases identical to TRBD2. Germline CDR1 and CDR2: SNHLY and FYNNEI. J was trimmed by 8 bases and V by 4 bases; bases with no gene match: 3. This CDR3 spans 13 amino acids.

This clonotype was recorded only once. This chain connects TRBV14 to TRBJ2-4; D is possibly TRBD1 or TRBD2 (5 bases each). The germline V gene has CDR1 SGHDN and CDR2 FVKESK. Trimming left V 0 bases short and J 7 bases short, with 13 bases between. This CDR3 comprises 15 residues. The CDR3 region has the DNA TGTGCCAGCAGCCAAGAGTCCGCTGAGGGGAACATTCAGTACTTC. Its protein product is CASSQESAEGNIQYF.

The CDR3 coding sequence is TGTGCCAGCAGTTTCTTTGAGAACACTGAAGCTTTCTTT. Protein product: CASSFFENTEAFF. The J gene is TRBJ1-1, the V gene TRBV28; D remains unclear. This CDR3 is built from 13 residues. The germline V and J ends were trimmed by 3 bases and 1 base, with 6 bases remaining between them. Germline V gives CDR1 MDHEN, CDR2 SYDVKM.

The chain couples TRBV24-1 to TRBJ2-1; 10 nucleotides match TRBD2. Trimming cost V 6 bases and J 8 bases; bases outside gene matches: 9. The germline V gene has CDR1 KGHDR and CDR2 SFDVKD. This CDR3 contains 15 residues. The CDR3 nucleotides read TGTGCCACCAGTATCGGGACTAGCGTGAATGATGAGCAGTTCTTC. The encoded protein is CATSIGTSVNDEQFF.

V is TRBV7-9 and J is TRBJ2-6; D unclear. Per the germline V gene, CDR1 is SEHNR and CDR2 is FQNEAQ (reference sequence). Trimming cost V 5 bases and J 2 bases, with 4 bases left between them. The CDR3 length is 13 residues. CDR3 residues: CASSVAGANVLTF. The CDR3 nucleotides are TGTGCCAGCAGCGTTGCTGGGGCCAACGTCCTGACTTTC. Supplemented by reference TRBV7-9 and TRBJ2-6, the full variable domain reads DTGVSQNPRHKITKRGQNVTFRCDPISEHNRLYWYRQTLGQGPEFLTYFQNEAQLEKSRLLSDRFSAERPKGSFSTLEIQRTEQGDSAMYLCASSVAGANVLTFGAGSRLTVL.

This clonotype was seen more than once but under ten times. The chain employs TRBV7-2 and TRBJ2-7; no firm D call. The V end lost 2 bases, the J end lost 0 bases, and 8 bases lay between the germline ends. Germline CDR1 SGHTA, CDR2 FQGNSA. There are 14 residues in the CDR3. CDR3 sequence reads: CASSLWDPSYEQYF. In nucleotides, the CDR3 is TGTGCCAGCAGCTTATGGGATCCCTCCTACGAGCAGTACTTC.

The V and J genes are TRBV20-1 and TRBJ1-1; D ambiguous. Trimming stripped 3 bases from V and 0 bases from J, with 17 bases between. Germline V CDR1 and CDR2: DFQATT, SNEGSKA (reference sequence). The CDR3 length is 16 residues. Here the CDR3 DNA reads TGCAGTGCTAGCACTCCTTTAATGGGGTTGAACACTGAAGCTTTCTTT. Translated, it gives CSASTPLMGLNTEAFF.

This chain joins TRBV24-1 and TRBJ2-3; D remains unclear. The CDR3 totals 13 residues. The ends were cut back, 7 bases at V and 0 bases at J, with 7 bases in the middle. The V gene's germline CDR1 is KGHDR and CDR2 SFDVKD. The CDR3 DNA sequence: TGTGCCACCAGAAGCACTAGCACAGATACGCAGTATTTT. Translated, it gives CATRSTSTDTQYF.